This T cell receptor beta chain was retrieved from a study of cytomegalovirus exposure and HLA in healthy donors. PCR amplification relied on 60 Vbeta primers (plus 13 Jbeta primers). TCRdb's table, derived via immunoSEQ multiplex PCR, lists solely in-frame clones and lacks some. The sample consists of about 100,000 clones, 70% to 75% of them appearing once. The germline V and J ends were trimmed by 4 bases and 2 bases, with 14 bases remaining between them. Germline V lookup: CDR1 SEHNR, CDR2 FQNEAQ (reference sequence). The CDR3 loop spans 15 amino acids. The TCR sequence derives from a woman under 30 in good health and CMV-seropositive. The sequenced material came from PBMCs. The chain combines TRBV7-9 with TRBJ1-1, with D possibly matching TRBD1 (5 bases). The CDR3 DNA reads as TGTGCCAGCAGCTCACCCCCCCAGGGAAACACTGAAGCTTTCTTT. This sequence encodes CASSSPPQGNTEAFF.